This T cell receptor (beta chain) was documented in a study of T cells in Graves' hyperthyroidism and ophthalmopathy. Study-level results: A model built on 13 V-J features separated ophthalmopathy from stable hyperthyroidism.

As to this clonotype: Its target is not known.

The CDR3 is 17 residues long. With V trimmed by 2 bases and J by 4 bases, 7 bases remained unmatched. Germline V gene data show CDR1 as LGHDT and CDR2 as YNNKEL (reference sequence). RNA transcripts provided the source from which TCR beta CDR3 regions were amplified. The HTBI primer set was used in a first-round RT-PCR of the TCR CDR3. Via MiXCR, TCRdb re-called the multiplex PCR reads, giving one row per CDR3 protein. The sample consists of 300,000 to 350,000 distinct CDR3 sequences, roughly 18% of them appearing once. This clonotype was obtained from a woman in her forties or fifties with Graves' hyperthyroidism. V gene TRBV3-1 combines with J gene TRBJ2-7; 14 bases match TRBD2. Sequenced sample: blood. The CDR3 sequence: CASSQSGTSGSVYEQYF. CDR3 sequence (DNA): TGTGCCAGCAGCCAATCCGGGACTAGCGGGAGCGTGTACGAGCAGTACTTC.